The sequence of this TCR beta chain was determined in a study of chemoradiotherapy in HPV16-positive cancers. About the study: Candidate HPV-specific T-cell clones and common TCR motifs came from functional assays in two HPV16-positive patients.

Libraries were prepared by immunoSEQ multiplex PCR; TCRdb keeps only in-frame clonotypes and omits some of them. Found here are about 910 clones, roughly 90% of them singletons; the top ten hold around 6.1%. Germline CDR1 is SGHNT and CDR2 is YYREEE (reference sequence). This CDR3 region has 15 residues. V was shortened by 4 bases and J by 4 bases, with 17 bases between the two germline ends. Study-level points and caveats: Non-HPV-specific T cells did not expand in tumors during treatment, whereas candidate HPV-specific clones and E7-related motifs did.

With respect to this clone: The antigen remains unidentified.

The sample here was tumor tissue, taken from a patient who underwent chemoradiotherapy. The TCR originated in a human donor with HPV-associated anogenital cancer. The chain has TRBV5-4 and TRBJ1-2, with D unresolved. The CDR3 region has the DNA TGTGCCAGCAGCCCCCCTGCTTCAAGCGGCTATGGCTACACCTTC. The encoded protein is CASSPPASSGYGYTF.